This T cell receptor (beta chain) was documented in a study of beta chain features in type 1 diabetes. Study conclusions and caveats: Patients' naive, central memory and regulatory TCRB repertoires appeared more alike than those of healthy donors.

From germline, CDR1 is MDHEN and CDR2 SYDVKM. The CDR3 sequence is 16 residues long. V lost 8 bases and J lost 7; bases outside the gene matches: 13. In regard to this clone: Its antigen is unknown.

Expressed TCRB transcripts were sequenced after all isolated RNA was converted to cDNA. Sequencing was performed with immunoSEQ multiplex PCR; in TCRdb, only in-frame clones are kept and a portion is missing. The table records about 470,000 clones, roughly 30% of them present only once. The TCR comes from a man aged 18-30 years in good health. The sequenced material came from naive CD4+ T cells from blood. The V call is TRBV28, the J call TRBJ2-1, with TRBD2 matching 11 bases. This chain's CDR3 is CASGLKTSGRGNEQFF. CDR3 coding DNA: TGTGCCAGCGGCTTGAAAACTAGCGGGAGAGGAAATGAGCAGTTCTTC.